The 7 T cell receptor beta chains reported below all come from one sample, sequenced in a study of cytomegalovirus exposure and HLA in healthy donors. This PCR relied on a set of 60 Vbeta primers and 13 Jbeta primers. Generated by immunoSEQ multiplex PCR, the TCRdb table keeps only in-frame clones and is missing some. The sample includes approximately 84,000 clones, 60% to 80% of them seen just once. Input material: PBMCs. All receptors derive from a man in his forties or fifties in good health and CMV-seronegative.

CDR3 nucleotides: TGTGCCAGCAGTTATGATCTAGGGGGTGGCTACACCTTC. Amino acids: CASSYDLGGGYTF. The V gene is TRBV6-5, the J gene TRBJ1-2; the D gene is possibly TRBD1 (6 bases). V lost 3 bases to trimming and J lost 7 bases, with 12 bases between them. Germline loops: CDR1 MNHEY, CDR2 SVGAGI. The CDR3 spans 13 residues.

The chain carries TRBV6-5 and TRBJ1-2, with 7 bases lining up with TRBD1. Losses at the gene ends were 2 bases for V and 4 bases for J; bases not matched to a gene: 4. The V gene's germline CDR1 is MNHEY and CDR2 SVGAGI. The CDR3 has 14 residues. In DNA form, the CDR3 reads TGTGCCAGCAGTTACGGACAGGTGGGCTATGGCTACACCTTC. It specifies CASSYGQVGYGYTF.

V gene TRBV7-9 combines with J gene TRBJ1-3; no clear D. This CDR3 spans 15 amino acids. Deletions cut 2 bases from V and 6 bases from J, with 14 bases between. Germline CDR1 SEHNR, CDR2 FQNEAQ (reference sequence). CDR3 in amino acids: CASSLQQTMQNTIYF. The CDR3 DNA follows: TGTGCCAGCAGCTTACAACAGACCATGCAAAACACCATATATTTT.

The CDR3: CASSKLTANSPLHF. The CDR3 DNA reads TGTGCCAGCAGTAAGTTGACAGCCAATTCACCCCTCCACTTT. The genes are TRBV27 and TRBJ1-6, with D possibly TRBD1 on 5 matching bases. This CDR3 has 14 amino acids. V was cut by 5 bases and J by 7 bases, with 12 bases left in between. Germline assignment: CDR1 MNHEY and CDR2 SMNVEV (reference sequence).

The chain joins TRBV15 to TRBJ1-5, with no clear D. Trimming removed 0 bases from V and 4 bases from J, with 13 bases in between. CDR1 LNHNV and CDR2 YYDKDF come from the germline V gene (reference sequence). The CDR3 sequence is 16 residues long. The CDR3 region is CATSRERAGVNQPQHF. CDR3 in DNA: TGTGCCACCAGCAGAGAGAGGGCCGGGGTTAATCAGCCCCAGCATTTT.

This clone was seen a single time. The chain has TRBV7-8 and TRBJ2-5; TRBD2 is a possible D gene (6 bases). This CDR3 spans 15 amino acids. The ends were cut back, 5 bases at V and 4 bases at J, with 17 bases in the middle. Germline V lookup: CDR1 SGHVS, CDR2 FQNEAQ. CDR3 amino acids: CASSGPGLGIETQYF. Here the CDR3 DNA reads TGTGCCAGCAGCGGGCCGGGACTGGGGATAGAGACCCAGTACTTC.

The chain uses TRBV4-1 and TRBJ2-5; D is possibly TRBD2 (6 bases). This CDR3 comprises 16 residues. Germline V lookup: CDR1 MGHRA, CDR2 YSYEKL. Trimming took 5 bases from V and 3 from J, leaving 19 bases between them. The CDR3 nucleotides read TGCGCCAGCAGCTCCAATTCCGGGACTGGGAAAGAGACCCAGTACTTC. Its protein is CASSSNSGTGKETQYF.